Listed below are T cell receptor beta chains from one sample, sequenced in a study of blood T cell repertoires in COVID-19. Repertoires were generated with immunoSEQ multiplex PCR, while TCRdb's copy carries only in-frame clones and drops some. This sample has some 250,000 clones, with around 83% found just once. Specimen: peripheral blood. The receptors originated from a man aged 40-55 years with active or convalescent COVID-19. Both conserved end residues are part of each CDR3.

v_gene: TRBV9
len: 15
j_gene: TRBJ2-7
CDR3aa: CASSAGQGSSYEQYF

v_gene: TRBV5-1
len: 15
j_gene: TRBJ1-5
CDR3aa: CASSNDGDSNQPQHF

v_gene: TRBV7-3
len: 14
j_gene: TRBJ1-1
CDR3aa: CASSLKGVNTEAFF

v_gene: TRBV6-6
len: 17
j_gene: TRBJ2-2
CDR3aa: CASSHILLGRNTGELFF

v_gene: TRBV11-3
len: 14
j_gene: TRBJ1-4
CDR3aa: CASSRRGGDEKLFF

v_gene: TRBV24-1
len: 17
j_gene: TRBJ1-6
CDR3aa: CATRYLPGLNYNSPLHF

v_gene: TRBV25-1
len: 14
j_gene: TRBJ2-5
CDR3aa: CASSDGGHPGTQYF

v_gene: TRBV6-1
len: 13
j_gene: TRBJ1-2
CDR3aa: CASSEDRGYGYTF

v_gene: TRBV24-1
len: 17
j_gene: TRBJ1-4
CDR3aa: CATSDSGGSATNEKLFF

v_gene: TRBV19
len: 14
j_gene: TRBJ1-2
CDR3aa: CASSIENRQDGYTF

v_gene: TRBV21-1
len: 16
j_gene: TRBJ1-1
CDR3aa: CASSKGGGLLNTEAFF

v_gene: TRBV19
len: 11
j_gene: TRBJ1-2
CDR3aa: CASRQGRGYTF

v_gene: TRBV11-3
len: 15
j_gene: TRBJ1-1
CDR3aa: CASSLRGRDNTEAFF

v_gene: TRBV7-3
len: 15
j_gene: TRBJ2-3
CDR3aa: CASSPDGQLTDTQYF

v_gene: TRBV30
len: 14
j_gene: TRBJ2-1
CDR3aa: CAWSYGRANNEQFF

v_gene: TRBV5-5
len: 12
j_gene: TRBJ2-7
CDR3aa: CASRGQDYEQYF

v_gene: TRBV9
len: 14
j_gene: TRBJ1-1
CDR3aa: CASSETPGNTEAFF

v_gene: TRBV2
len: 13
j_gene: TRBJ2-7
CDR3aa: CASTGTGLYEQYF

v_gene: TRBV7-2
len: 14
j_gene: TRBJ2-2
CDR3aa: CASSSLAGAGELFF

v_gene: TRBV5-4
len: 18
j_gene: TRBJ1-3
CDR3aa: CASSFNRDRFYSGNTIYF

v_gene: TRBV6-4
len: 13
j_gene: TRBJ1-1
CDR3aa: CASSDGRGVLAFF

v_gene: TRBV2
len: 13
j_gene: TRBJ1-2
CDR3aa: CASSEGQALGYTF

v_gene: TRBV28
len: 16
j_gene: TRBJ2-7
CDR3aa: CASMWDRAYPTYEQYF

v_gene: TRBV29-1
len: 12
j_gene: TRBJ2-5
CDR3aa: CSGDRGQETQYF

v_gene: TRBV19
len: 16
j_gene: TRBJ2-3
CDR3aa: CASSTRIAGPADTQYF

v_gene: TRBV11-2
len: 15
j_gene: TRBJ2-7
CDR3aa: CASSPGRDRVYEQYF

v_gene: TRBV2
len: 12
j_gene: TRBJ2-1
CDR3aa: CASSRWGDEQFF

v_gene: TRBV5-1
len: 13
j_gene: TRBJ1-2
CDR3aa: CASSSTGEDGYTF

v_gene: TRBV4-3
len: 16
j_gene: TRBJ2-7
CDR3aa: CASSQTLDGVSYEQYF

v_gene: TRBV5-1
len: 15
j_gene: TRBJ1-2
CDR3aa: CASSPEDRPNYGYTF

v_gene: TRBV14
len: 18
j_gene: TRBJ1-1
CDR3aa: CASSHQPGQDVMNTEAFF

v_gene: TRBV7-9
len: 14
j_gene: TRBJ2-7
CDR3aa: CASSLDRNSYEQYF

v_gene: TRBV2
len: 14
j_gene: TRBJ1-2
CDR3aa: CASSEARGLGGYTF